A selection of T cell receptor beta chains follows, all from one sample in a study of somatic mutations in cytotoxic T cells in rheumatoid arthritis. Method: immunoSEQ multiplex PCR; TCRdb's copy keeps in-frame clones and lacks some. The sample includes about 15,000 clones, approximately 84% seen only once; the top ten take approximately 19%. Material for sequencing was CD8+ T cells sorted from blood. All receptors come from an adult with rheumatoid arthritis. Each CDR3 is given with its conserved first and last residue. The D gene is left open where the match is weak. Not all rows give a size; the values are once, few, many and, for expanded clones, a class.

abundance: .; d_gene: .; v_gene: TRBV6-5; j_gene: TRBJ2-7; CDR3aa: CASSLRGSLHEQYF; CDR3nt: TGTGCCAGCAGTCTCCGGGGTTCCCTCCACGAGCAGTACTTC
abundance: few; d_gene: .; v_gene: TRBV7-9; j_gene: TRBJ2-2; CDR3aa: CASSLARSELFF; CDR3nt: TGTGCCAGCAGCTTAGCTCGCTCTGAGCTGTTTTTT
abundance: .; d_gene: TRBD1; v_gene: TRBV29-1; j_gene: TRBJ1-2; CDR3aa: CSARDRDNYGYTF; CDR3nt: TGCAGCGCCCGGGACAGGGATAACTATGGCTACACCTTC
abundance: .; d_gene: TRBD2; v_gene: TRBV7-7; j_gene: TRBJ2-3; CDR3aa: CASSPTSGGTDTQYF; CDR3nt: TGTGCCAGCAGTCCGACTAGCGGGGGCACAGATACGCAGTATTTT
abundance: .; d_gene: TRBD2; v_gene: TRBV5-8; j_gene: TRBJ2-1; CDR3aa: CASSLSWLAGYNEQFF; CDR3nt: TGTGCCAGCAGCTTATCTTGGCTAGCGGGATACAATGAGCAGTTCTTC
abundance: .; d_gene: TRBD1; v_gene: TRBV10-3; j_gene: TRBJ2-7; CDR3aa: CATRTGTSSLYEQYF; CDR3nt: TGTGCCACAAGGACAGGAACGTCGTCTTTGTACGAGCAGTACTTC
abundance: once; d_gene: .; v_gene: TRBV21-1; j_gene: TRBJ2-1; CDR3aa: CASSIKEDYNEQFF; CDR3nt: TGTGCCAGCAGCATAAAGGAGGACTACAATGAGCAGTTCTTC
abundance: .; d_gene: .; v_gene: TRBV11-2; j_gene: TRBJ1-1; CDR3aa: CASSLGYGIRGSEAFF; CDR3nt: TGTGCCAGCAGCTTAGGGTACGGCATCAGAGGTTCTGAAGCTTTCTTT
abundance: few; d_gene: .; v_gene: TRBV30; j_gene: TRBJ1-1; CDR3aa: CAWSPGTEAFF; CDR3nt: TGTGCCTGGAGCCCGGGAACTGAAGCTTTCTTT
abundance: .; d_gene: .; v_gene: TRBV10-2; j_gene: TRBJ2-6; CDR3aa: CASREGTGANVLTF; CDR3nt: TGCGCCAGCAGAGAAGGGACTGGGGCCAACGTCCTGACTTTC
abundance: .; d_gene: .; v_gene: TRBV2; j_gene: TRBJ1-1; CDR3aa: CASKILQNMNTEAFF; CDR3nt: TGTGCCAGTAAAATACTACAGAACATGAACACTGAAGCTTTCTTT
abundance: .; d_gene: .; v_gene: TRBV29-1; j_gene: TRBJ1-2; CDR3aa: CSVVRPQGYGYTF; CDR3nt: TGCAGCGTCGTGCGGCCCCAAGGATATGGCTACACCTTC
abundance: .; d_gene: TRBD1; v_gene: TRBV7-2; j_gene: TRBJ1-5; CDR3aa: CASSPGTGGNQPQHF; CDR3nt: TGTGCCAGCAGCCCCGGGACAGGGGGCAATCAGCCCCAGCATTTT
abundance: .; d_gene: TRBD1; v_gene: TRBV11-2; j_gene: TRBJ1-2; CDR3aa: CASPPGTGGWVNGYTF; CDR3nt: TGTGCCAGCCCTCCCGGGACAGGGGGTTGGGTGAATGGCTACACCTTC
abundance: .; d_gene: .; v_gene: TRBV11-2; j_gene: TRBJ1-2; CDR3aa: CASSLDLGNYGYTF; CDR3nt: TGTGCCAGCAGCTTAGATCTGGGGAACTATGGCTACACCTTC
abundance: once; d_gene: TRBD1; v_gene: TRBV2; j_gene: TRBJ2-7; CDR3aa: CASRDFRQGDLEQYF; CDR3nt: TGTGCCAGCAGAGACTTTAGACAGGGGGACTTGGAGCAGTACTTC
abundance: once; d_gene: TRBD1; v_gene: TRBV11-2; j_gene: TRBJ1-2; CDR3aa: CASSLGQGGWYGYTF; CDR3nt: TGTGCCAGCAGCTTGGGACAGGGTGGATGGTATGGCTACACCTTC
abundance: once; d_gene: TRBD1; v_gene: TRBV13; j_gene: TRBJ1-2; CDR3aa: CASVQTGTNYGYTF; CDR3nt: TGTGCCAGCGTCCAGACAGGGACTAACTATGGCTACACCTTC
abundance: .; d_gene: .; v_gene: TRBV6-7; j_gene: TRBJ1-2; CDR3aa: CASSYLLVGLGNNYGYTF; CDR3nt: TGTGCCAGCAGTTACTTACTCGTAGGGCTAGGGAACAACTATGGCTACACCTTC
abundance: .; d_gene: .; v_gene: TRBV19; j_gene: TRBJ1-5; CDR3aa: CASRASTVNQPQHF; CDR3nt: TGTGCCAGTAGGGCTTCGACAGTCAATCAGCCCCAGCATTTT
abundance: few; d_gene: TRBD2; v_gene: TRBV5-5; j_gene: TRBJ2-7; CDR3aa: CASSFPGTSGSGYEQYF; CDR3nt: TGTGCCAGCAGCTTCCCGGGGACTAGCGGGAGTGGGTACGAGCAGTACTTC
abundance: medium-sized; d_gene: TRBD1; v_gene: TRBV6-5; j_gene: TRBJ1-2; CDR3aa: CASSPVTGTSYGYTF; CDR3nt: TGTGCCAGCAGTCCTGTGACAGGGACGAGCTATGGCTACACCTTC
abundance: .; d_gene: TRBD2; v_gene: TRBV4-1; j_gene: TRBJ2-2; CDR3aa: CASNGGGGRAAAGELFF; CDR3nt: TGCGCCAGCAATGGGGGTGGCGGGAGGGCCGCCGCCGGGGAGCTGTTTTTT
abundance: .; d_gene: .; v_gene: TRBV7-2; j_gene: TRBJ1-4; CDR3aa: CASSLFGATNEKLFF; CDR3nt: TGTGCCAGCAGCTTATTCGGGGCAACTAATGAAAAACTGTTTTTT
abundance: .; d_gene: .; v_gene: TRBV19; j_gene: TRBJ1-2; CDR3aa: CASSTAGRYANYGYTF; CDR3nt: TGTGCCAGTAGTACCGCGGGAAGGTACGCTAACTATGGCTACACCTTC
abundance: .; d_gene: .; v_gene: TRBV7-9; j_gene: TRBJ1-1; CDR3aa: CASSFYFGRDTEAFF; CDR3nt: TGTGCCAGCAGCTTCTACTTCGGACGGGACACTGAAGCTTTCTTT
abundance: once; d_gene: TRBD2; v_gene: TRBV27; j_gene: TRBJ2-1; CDR3aa: CASSSAGASNEQFF; CDR3nt: TGTGCCAGCAGTTCGGCGGGAGCCTCCAATGAGCAGTTCTTC
abundance: .; d_gene: .; v_gene: TRBV7-6; j_gene: TRBJ2-5; CDR3aa: CAAGAGAYQETQYF; CDR3nt: TGTGCAGCAGGGGCGGGAGCGTACCAAGAGACCCAGTACTTC
abundance: few; d_gene: .; v_gene: TRBV10-3; j_gene: TRBJ1-2; CDR3aa: CAISDLGRNYGYTF; CDR3nt: TGTGCCATCAGTGACTTGGGGCGGAACTATGGCTACACCTTC
abundance: .; d_gene: .; v_gene: TRBV4-1; j_gene: TRBJ1-6; CDR3aa: CASSPPGDSPLHF; CDR3nt: TGCGCCAGCAGCCCCCCGGGTGATTCACCCCTCCACTTT
abundance: .; d_gene: TRBD2; v_gene: TRBV5-4; j_gene: TRBJ2-7; CDR3aa: CASSFSGHWGEQYF; CDR3nt: TGTGCCAGCAGCTTTAGCGGGCACTGGGGGGAGCAGTACTTC
abundance: .; d_gene: TRBD1; v_gene: TRBV6-4; j_gene: TRBJ1-2; CDR3aa: CASSPGQEGYGYTF; CDR3nt: TGTGCCAGCAGCCCGGGACAGGAGGGGTATGGCTACACCTTC
abundance: .; d_gene: TRBD2; v_gene: TRBV19; j_gene: TRBJ2-1; CDR3aa: CASSHSGGGRYNEQFF; CDR3nt: TGTGCCAGTAGTCATAGTGGCGGGGGGCGCTACAATGAGCAGTTCTTC
abundance: .; d_gene: TRBD1; v_gene: TRBV19; j_gene: TRBJ2-7; CDR3aa: CASSISGTATYEQYF; CDR3nt: TGTGCCAGTAGTATTTCTGGGACAGCAACCTACGAGCAGTACTTC
abundance: .; d_gene: TRBD1; v_gene: TRBV10-3; j_gene: TRBJ2-7; CDR3aa: CAISGTDRAYEQYF; CDR3nt: TGTGCCATCAGCGGGACAGACCGGGCCTACGAGCAGTACTTC
abundance: .; d_gene: .; v_gene: TRBV29-1; j_gene: TRBJ1-1; CDR3aa: CSVGADRGTEAFF; CDR3nt: TGCAGCGTTGGGGCCGACAGAGGGACTGAAGCTTTCTTT
abundance: .; d_gene: .; v_gene: TRBV11-3; j_gene: TRBJ2-1; CDR3aa: CASSPAAEYNEQFF; CDR3nt: TGTGCCAGCAGCCCAGCCGCCGAGTACAATGAGCAGTTCTTC
abundance: .; d_gene: TRBD2; v_gene: TRBV11-3; j_gene: TRBJ2-1; CDR3aa: CASSLAPGLAVEQFF; CDR3nt: TGTGCCAGCAGCTTAGCTCCGGGACTAGCGGTTGAGCAGTTCTTC
abundance: .; d_gene: .; v_gene: TRBV2; j_gene: TRBJ2-1; CDR3aa: CASMEYNEQFF; CDR3nt: TGTGCCAGCATGGAATACAATGAGCAGTTCTTC
abundance: .; d_gene: .; v_gene: TRBV4-2; j_gene: TRBJ1-1; CDR3aa: CASSQERGWFF; CDR3nt: TGTGCCAGCAGCCAAGAACGGGGATGGTTCTTT
abundance: few; d_gene: .; v_gene: TRBV30; j_gene: TRBJ1-1; CDR3aa: CAWSHGMNTEAFF; CDR3nt: TGTGCCTGGAGTCACGGGATGAACACTGAAGCTTTCTTT
abundance: .; d_gene: .; v_gene: TRBV19; j_gene: TRBJ2-3; CDR3aa: CASSIGGQGSTDTQYF; CDR3nt: TGTGCCAGTAGTATAGGGGGCCAGGGGAGCACAGATACGCAGTATTTT
abundance: .; d_gene: TRBD1; v_gene: TRBV27; j_gene: TRBJ2-1; CDR3aa: CASSQRQGVVYNEQFF; CDR3nt: TGTGCCAGCAGTCAGCGACAGGGGGTTGTATACAATGAGCAGTTCTTC
abundance: .; d_gene: .; v_gene: TRBV29-1; j_gene: TRBJ1-2; CDR3aa: CSVTGGQDYGYTF; CDR3nt: TGCAGCGTTACGGGGGGACAAGACTATGGCTACACCTTC
abundance: once; d_gene: TRBD2; v_gene: TRBV27; j_gene: TRBJ2-7; CDR3aa: CASSRLAGNHHSYEQYF; CDR3nt: TGTGCCAGCAGTAGACTAGCGGGTAACCATCACTCTTACGAGCAGTACTTC
abundance: .; d_gene: TRBD1; v_gene: TRBV27; j_gene: TRBJ2-5; CDR3aa: CASRSRQGEETQYF; CDR3nt: TGTGCCAGCCGTTCCAGACAGGGGGAAGAGACCCAGTACTTC
abundance: .; d_gene: .; v_gene: TRBV5-1; j_gene: TRBJ1-1; CDR3aa: CASSRHRAEAFF; CDR3nt: TGCGCCAGCAGCCGACACAGAGCAGAAGCTTTCTTT
abundance: .; d_gene: .; v_gene: TRBV10-2; j_gene: TRBJ1-5; CDR3aa: CASSDTGGRVNQPQHF; CDR3nt: TGCGCCAGCAGTGATACGGGTGGTCGAGTCAATCAGCCCCAGCATTTT
abundance: once; d_gene: .; v_gene: TRBV7-9; j_gene: TRBJ1-1; CDR3aa: CASSLVQVRVWALGTEAFF; CDR3nt: TGTGCCAGCAGCTTAGTTCAAGTTAGGGTGTGGGCCCTCGGGACTGAAGCTTTCTTT
abundance: .; d_gene: TRBD1; v_gene: TRBV7-8; j_gene: TRBJ1-4; CDR3aa: CASSLGQVPATNEKLFF; CDR3nt: TGTGCCAGCAGCTTGGGACAGGTACCAGCAACTAATGAAAAACTGTTTTTT